Listed below are T cell receptor beta chains from one sample, sequenced in a study of OX40 agonist ivuxolimab in advanced cancers. Method: immunoSEQ multiplex PCR; TCRdb's copy keeps in-frame clones and lacks some. The sample yields some 80,000 clones, roughly 86% seen once. The material sequenced was CD4+ or CD8+ T cells sorted from blood, taken in a trial of the OX40 agonist ivuxolimab. The receptors come from an adult with an advanced solid tumor such as melanoma, head and neck, liver or kidney cancer. CDR3s include the opening cysteine and the closing phenylalanine or tryptophan. D genes are given only for firm matches. Rows give clone size only sometimes, using once, few, many, or a class for an expanded clone.

length: 17; size: NA; V: TRBV19; J: TRBJ1-3; D: NA; DNA: TGTGCCAGTAGTATATCCCCTGGCGGGGTGGCCGGAAACACCATATATTTT; CDR3: CASSISPGGVAGNTIYF
length: 12; size: NA; V: TRBV9; J: TRBJ1-1; D: TRBD1; DNA: TGTGCCAGCAGTACAGGGGACACTGAAGCTTTCTTT; CDR3: CASSTGDTEAFF
length: 15; size: NA; V: TRBV7-9; J: TRBJ2-2; D: TRBD1; DNA: TGTGCCAGCAGCTTAACAGGGGTGGAAACCGGGGAGCTGTTTTTT; CDR3: CASSLTGVETGELFF
length: 15; size: NA; V: TRBV9; J: TRBJ1-1; D: NA; DNA: TGTGCCAGCAGCGTAGTAATGAGGGGAAACACTGAAGCTTTCTTT; CDR3: CASSVVMRGNTEAFF
length: 19; size: NA; V: TRBV30; J: TRBJ2-1; D: TRBD2; DNA: TGTGCCTGGAGCAAATTCTGGACTAGCGGGGGGGCGGCCTACAATGAGCAGTTCTTC; CDR3: CAWSKFWTSGGAAYNEQFF
length: 14; size: few; V: TRBV6-4; J: TRBJ2-3; D: TRBD2; DNA: TGTGCCAGCAGTCGCGGGGGGAGCACAGATACGCAGTATTTT; CDR3: CASSRGGSTDTQYF
length: 12; size: many; V: TRBV6-5; J: TRBJ1-2; D: NA; DNA: TGTGCCAGCAGAACAGGAAGTTATGGCTACACCTTC; CDR3: CASRTGSYGYTF
length: 15; size: NA; V: TRBV5-6; J: TRBJ2-1; D: TRBD2; DNA: TGTGCCAGCAGCTTAGGGAGAGCGGGAGTCTATGAGCAGTTCTTC; CDR3: CASSLGRAGVYEQFF
length: 17; size: NA; V: TRBV7-9; J: TRBJ2-5; D: NA; DNA: TGTGCCAGCAGCTTGATGAACGTACTCCCTCCAAGGGAGACCCAGTACTTC; CDR3: CASSLMNVLPPRETQYF
length: 17; size: NA; V: TRBV12-2; J: TRBJ2-2; D: NA; DNA: TGTGCAAGTCGCGGGGACACAGGGCCTCTCCTGGCAGGGGAGCTGTTTTTT; CDR3: CASRGDTGPLLAGELFF
length: 14; size: NA; V: TRBV5-1; J: TRBJ1-2; D: TRBD1; DNA: TGCGCCAGCAGCTCGGGACAGGGGGGAGAAGGCTACACCTTC; CDR3: CASSSGQGGEGYTF
length: 16; size: NA; V: TRBV9; J: TRBJ2-5; D: NA; DNA: TGTGCCAGCAGCCCGGATCTACAAGAGGGTCAAGAGACCCAGTACTTC; CDR3: CASSPDLQEGQETQYF
length: 13; size: NA; V: TRBV19; J: TRBJ2-1; D: TRBD2; DNA: TGTGCCAGTAGTAGCGGGGGACACAATGAGCAGTTCTTC; CDR3: CASSSGGHNEQFF
length: 15; size: NA; V: TRBV5-6; J: TRBJ1-1; D: NA; DNA: TGTGCCAGCAGCTTCCTTGGACGGACGAACACTGAAGCTTTCTTT; CDR3: CASSFLGRTNTEAFF
length: 17; size: NA; V: TRBV27; J: TRBJ2-4; D: NA; DNA: TGTGCTCTTAGGCGGCAGGTCGTTCCCCTAGCCAAAAACATTCAGTACTTC; CDR3: CALRRQVVPLAKNIQYF
length: 14; size: NA; V: TRBV6-1; J: TRBJ1-2; D: TRBD1; DNA: TGTGCCAGCAGTGCTGAGACAGGGGGCTTTGGCTACACCTTC; CDR3: CASSAETGGFGYTF
length: 15; size: NA; V: TRBV7-3; J: TRBJ2-1; D: NA; DNA: TGTGCCAGCAGCCCCGGACGTAGCTCCCACAATGAGCAGTTCTTC; CDR3: CASSPGRSSHNEQFF
length: 14; size: NA; V: TRBV7-2; J: TRBJ2-4; D: TRBD1; DNA: TGTGCCAGCAGCTCCGGACAGGGGAGAGGAATTCAGTACTTC; CDR3: CASSSGQGRGIQYF
length: 16; size: NA; V: TRBV10-3; J: TRBJ2-3; D: TRBD2; DNA: TGTGCCATCAGTGCCCTAGGCGGGGGGACGGCAGATACGCAGTATTTT; CDR3: CAISALGGGTADTQYF
length: 13; size: NA; V: TRBV14; J: TRBJ1-2; D: NA; DNA: TGTGCCAGCAGCCGGGACAATGCCTATGGCTACACCTTC; CDR3: CASSRDNAYGYTF
length: 14; size: NA; V: TRBV9; J: TRBJ1-2; D: NA; DNA: TGTGCCAGCAGCCTCGACACTTCCCCCTATGGCTACACCTTC; CDR3: CASSLDTSPYGYTF
length: 17; size: NA; V: TRBV7-3; J: TRBJ2-7; D: TRBD1; DNA: TGTGCCAGCAGCCCCCAGGGGGACGCTACGAGCTCCTACGAGCAGTACTTC; CDR3: CASSPQGDATSSYEQYF
length: 13; size: NA; V: TRBV4-3; J: TRBJ2-4; D: TRBD1; DNA: TGCGCCAGCAGCCAAGGGACAGGGAACATTCAGTACTTC; CDR3: CASSQGTGNIQYF
length: 13; size: NA; V: TRBV29-1; J: TRBJ2-3; D: NA; DNA: TGCAGCGTGGGCTCGGGGAGCACAGATACGCAGTATTTT; CDR3: CSVGSGSTDTQYF
length: 15; size: NA; V: TRBV5-5; J: TRBJ1-2; D: TRBD1; DNA: TGTGCCAGCAGCTTAAGTCAGGGGGCTAACTATGGCTACACCTTC; CDR3: CASSLSQGANYGYTF
length: 13; size: NA; V: TRBV30; J: TRBJ2-4; D: NA; DNA: TGTGCCTGGACAAGCTGGGCCAAAAACATTCAGTACTTC; CDR3: CAWTSWAKNIQYF
length: 13; size: NA; V: TRBV30; J: TRBJ1-4; D: NA; DNA: TGTGCCTGGACAGAGGGGCGTAATGAAAAACTGTTTTTT; CDR3: CAWTEGRNEKLFF